These 20 T cell receptor beta chains were all obtained from the same sample, sequenced in a study of blood T cell repertoires in COVID-19. Clones were read by immunoSEQ multiplex PCR, and TCRdb kept only the in-frame ones, dropping some. The repertoire holds about 95,000 clones, with 70% to 90% as singletons. The sample was peripheral blood. The origin of the receptors is a human donor in a cohort sampled during active COVID-19.

The genes are TRBV5-1 and TRBJ1-4, with D possibly matching TRBD1 (5 bases). The ends were cut back, 0 bases at V and 7 bases at J, with 13 bases in the middle. The CDR3 is 15 residues long. Germline V gives CDR1 SGHRS, CDR2 YFSETQ. The CDR3 here is CASSLGGREAEKLFF. The DNA of the CDR3 is TGCGCCAGCAGCTTGGGAGGCAGGGAGGCTGAAAAACTGTTTTTT. The full variable domain, completed using reference TRBV5-1 and TRBJ1-4, is KAGVTQTPRYLIKTRGQQVTLSCSPISGHRSVSWYQQTPGQGLQFLFEYFSETQRNKGNFPGRFSGRQFSNSRSEMNVSTLELGDSALYLCASSLGGREAEKLFFGSGTQLSVL.

This chain links TRBV7-9 with TRBJ2-1; TRBD2 might be the D (5 bases). V gave up 1 base and J gave up 9 bases, with 16 bases separating them. Germline values: CDR1 SEHNR, CDR2 FQNEAQ (reference sequence). The CDR3 is 15 amino acids. The CDR3 DNA reads as TGTGCCAGCAGCTTAGTTGCCCTCGGACTTGGTGAGCAGTTCTTC. Protein: CASSLVALGLGEQFF.

Concerning this clone: Other DNA sequences from this sample encode an identical CDR3 as well. The V gene is TRBV5-1, the J gene TRBJ1-4, with TRBD1 matching over 7 bases. This CDR3 has 14 amino acids. After removal of 0 bases from V and 7 bases from J, the junction contained 3 bases not matched to a gene. The germline V gene has CDR1 SGHRS and CDR2 YFSETQ. DNA of the CDR3: TGCGCCAGCAGCTTGGGACAGGGAGGTGAAAAACTGTTTTTT. It codes for CASSLGQGGEKLFF.

V gene TRBV15 combines with J gene TRBJ2-5; 8 bases line up with TRBD2. After removal of 0 bases from V and 5 bases from J, the junction contained 5 bases not matched to a gene. Germline V gene data show CDR1 as LNHNV and CDR2 as YYDKDF (reference sequence). This CDR3 spans 15 amino acids. This CDR3 is CATSRDRSSGETQYF. The CDR3 DNA is TGTGCCACCAGCAGAGATCGGTCTAGCGGGGAGACCCAGTACTTC.

This clone was seen a handful of times. The genes are TRBV18 and TRBJ2-7; 8 nucleotides align to TRBD2. This CDR3 has 14 amino acids. Trimming took 5 bases from V and 7 from J; bases not matched to a gene: 10. Germline V gene data show CDR1 as KGHSH and CDR2 as LQKENI. CDR3 sequence reads: CASSNTGTSGEQYF. The DNA for the CDR3 is TGTGCCAGCTCAAATACCGGGACTAGTGGGGAGCAGTACTTC.

The chain couples TRBV2 to TRBJ1-1; maybe TRBD1 (6 bases). Trimming left V 6 bases short and J 4 bases short, with 15 bases between. This CDR3 region has 14 residues. Germline CDR1 and CDR2: SNHLY and FYNNEI. DNA for the CDR3: TGTGCCAGCAGCCCACAGGGAGGGAGCACTGAAGCTTTCTTT. Translated: CASSPQGGSTEAFF.

The chain combines TRBV28 with TRBJ2-1, with a weak D call TRBD1 (7 bases). There are 14 residues in the CDR3. The V gene's germline CDR1 is MDHEN and CDR2 SYDVKM. Trimming removed 0 bases from V and 6 bases from J, with 9 bases in between. CDR3 protein: CASSLWQGGNEQFF. In nucleotides, the CDR3 is TGTGCCAGCAGTTTATGGCAGGGGGGCAATGAGCAGTTCTTC.

The chain combines TRBV2 with TRBJ1-1; TRBD1 agrees at 7 bases. The CDR3 spans 13 residues. V lost 6 bases to trimming and J lost 1 base; unmatched junction nucleotides: 2. Germline CDR1 SNHLY, CDR2 FYNNEI. CDR3 coding DNA: TGTGCCAGCAGAGGGACAGAGAACACTGAAGCTTTCTTT. Translation: CASRGTENTEAFF.

The genes are TRBV20-1 and TRBJ1-6, with TRBD1 identical over 7 bases. Trimming removed 3 bases from V and 7 bases from J; junction bases left unmatched: 6. Germline V gene data show CDR1 as DFQATT and CDR2 as SNEGSKA (reference sequence). The CDR3 extends over 14 amino acids. As DNA, the CDR3 is TGCAGTGCTAGTCCCAACAGGGGAAATTCACCCCTCCACTTT. The encoded protein is CSASPNRGNSPLHF.

The chain links TRBV3-1 (or the pseudogene TRBV3-2) to TRBJ2-1; D perhaps matches TRBD2 (6 bases). Trimming left V 0 bases short and J 3 bases short, with 12 bases between. CDR3 length: 16 residues. The V gene's germline CDR1 is LGHDT and CDR2 YNNKEL (reference sequence). The CDR3 is CASSQDPGDFYNEQFF. CDR3 bases: TGTGCCAGCAGCCAAGATCCCGGGGACTTCTACAATGAGCAGTTCTTC.

This clone came up once. This sequence joins TRBV3-1 (or the pseudogene TRBV3-2) and TRBJ2-5; tentative D call: TRBD2 (5 bases). Germline V CDR1 and CDR2: LGHDT, YNNKEL (reference sequence). Trimming stripped 2 bases from V and 2 bases from J, with 15 bases between. The length of the CDR3 is 16 residues. The CDR3 nucleotides read TGTGCCAGCAGCCAATATTTGTCGGGGAATCAAGAGACCCAGTACTTC. Residues: CASSQYLSGNQETQYF.

V gene TRBV5-1 combines with J gene TRBJ2-6; the D gene is possibly TRBD1 (5 bases). Germline V CDR1 and CDR2: SGHRS, YFSETQ. Trimming left V 0 bases short and J 1 base short, with 20 bases between. This CDR3 is built from 20 residues. In DNA, the CDR3 is TGCGCCAGCAGCTTGGCTGGGTCAGGGTATCTTGAATCTGGGGCCAACGTCCTGACTTTC. It codes for CASSLAGSGYLESGANVLTF.

The chain is built from TRBV3-1 (or the pseudogene TRBV3-2) and TRBJ1-1; TRBD1 matches at 7 bases. CDR1 LGHDT and CDR2 YNNKEL come from the germline V gene (reference sequence). This CDR3 has 14 amino acids. The junction had 7 bases not matched to a gene; V was cut back by 4 bases and J by 5 bases. The CDR3 protein is CASSLDRVGTEAFF. Written as DNA, the CDR3 is TGTGCCAGCAGCCTCGACAGGGTCGGGACTGAAGCTTTCTTT.

The chain recombines TRBV28 with TRBJ1-4; TRBD1 matches 9 bases. The germline V gene has CDR1 MDHEN and CDR2 SYDVKM. The CDR3 extends over 15 amino acids. The J segment lost 6 bases and the V segment lost 5 bases, leaving 7 bases of the junction unmatched. Here the CDR3 DNA reads TGTGCCAGCAGTGGCCGGGACAGGGTGTATGAAAAACTGTTTTTT. As protein: CASSGRDRVYEKLFF.

The V and J genes are TRBV28 and TRBJ1-5; 9 nucleotides agree with TRBD1. Germline V CDR1 and CDR2: MDHEN, SYDVKM. CDR3 length equals 15 residues. Losses at the gene ends were 6 bases for V and 9 bases for J; bases not matched to a gene: 12. CDR3 sequence (DNA): TGTGCCAGCAGCTCGACCGGGACAGGGAAGAGGCCCCAGCATTTT. Its translation is CASSSTGTGKRPQHF.

V and J are TRBV9 and TRBJ1-3; TRBD1 agrees at 8 bases. Germline V lookup: CDR1 SGDLS, CDR2 YYNGEE. The CDR3 is 15 residues long. Trimming removed 4 bases from V and 5 bases from J; junction bases left unmatched: 8. CDR3 loop: CASSIAQGARNTIYF. The CDR3 coding sequence is TGTGCCAGCAGCATCGCCCAGGGGGCAAGAAACACCATATATTTT.

This clone was seen a handful of times. This chain joins TRBV19 and TRBJ1-6; D uncertain. This CDR3 comprises 12 residues. Trimming took off 6 bases at V and 9 bases at J, with 9 bases between the two ends. Germline CDR1 is LNHDA and CDR2 is SQIVND (reference sequence). CDR3 sequence (DNA): TGTGCCAGTAGCGGGAGAGGTTCACCCCTCCACTTT. Its translation: CASSGRGSPLHF.

V and J are TRBV9 and TRBJ1-2; 12 nucleotides align to TRBD1. CDR3 size: 20 residues. V was clipped by 1 base and J by 0 bases; unmatched bases: 13. CDR1 SGDLS and CDR2 YYNGEE come from the germline V gene. CDR3 region: CASSVLPGQGASGANYGYTF. The CDR3 DNA is TGTGCCAGCAGCGTACTTCCGGGACAGGGGGCCTCTGGAGCTAACTATGGCTACACCTTC.

The chain recombines TRBV14 with TRBJ2-7; D is uncertain. Looked up from germline, CDR1 is SGHDN and CDR2 is FVKESK. This CDR3 region has 11 residues. V shed 5 bases and J shed 4 bases, with 6 bases lying between them. The CDR3 reads CASSRDYEQYF. The CDR3 nucleotides read TGTGCCAGCAGCAGAGATTACGAGCAGTACTTC.

The chain recombines TRBV19 with TRBJ1-1; TRBD1 might be the D (5 bases). The CDR3 has 13 amino acids. V lost 5 bases to trimming and J lost 0 bases, with 7 bases between them. Germline V gene lookup returns CDR1 LNHDA and CDR2 SQIVND (reference sequence). For the CDR3, the DNA is TGTGCCAGTAGTTACAGGATGAACACTGAAGCTTTCTTT. Translation: CASSYRMNTEAFF. The whole variable domain, remainder taken from reference TRBV19 and TRBJ1-1, is DGGITQSPKYLFRKEGQNVTLSCEQNLNHDAMYWYRQDPGQGLRLIYYSQIVNDFQKGDIAEGYSVSREKKESFPLTVTSAQKNPTAFYLCASSYRMNTEAFFGQGTRLTVV.